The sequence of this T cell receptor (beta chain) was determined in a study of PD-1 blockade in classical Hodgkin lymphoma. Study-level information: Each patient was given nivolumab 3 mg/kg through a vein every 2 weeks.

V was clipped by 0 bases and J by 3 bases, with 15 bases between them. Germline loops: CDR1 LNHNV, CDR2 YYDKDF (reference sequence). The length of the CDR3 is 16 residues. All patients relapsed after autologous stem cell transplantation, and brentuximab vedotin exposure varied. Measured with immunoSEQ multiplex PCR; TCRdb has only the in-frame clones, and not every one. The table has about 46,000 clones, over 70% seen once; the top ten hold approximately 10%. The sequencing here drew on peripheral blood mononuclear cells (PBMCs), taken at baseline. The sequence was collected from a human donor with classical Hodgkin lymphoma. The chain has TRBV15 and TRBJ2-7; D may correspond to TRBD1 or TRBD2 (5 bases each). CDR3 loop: CATSREGSFGGYEQYF. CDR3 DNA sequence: TGTGCCACCAGCAGAGAAGGGTCTTTTGGGGGCTACGAGCAGTACTTC. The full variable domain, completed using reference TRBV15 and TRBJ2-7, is DAMVIQNPRYQVTQFGKPVTLSCSQTLNHNVMYWYQQKSSQAPKLLFHYYDKDFNNEADTPDNFQSRRPNTSFCFLDIRSPGLGDTAMYLCATSREGSFGGYEQYFGPGTRLTVT.